The next 32 T cell receptor beta chains were all read from a single sample in a study of post-analysis software for immune sequencing data. Overall study results and limits: The study found TRBV5-6, TRBV5-1 and TRBV20-1 among a few TRBV segments more frequent in patients than controls.

Prepared libraries of TCR beta cDNA carried unique molecular identifiers. TCRdb fed the PCR reads into MiXCR, producing one record per CDR3 protein. The sample has about 760,000 distinct CDR3 sequences, about 27% seen once. These receptors have no identified antigens. Sequenced: blood. The receptors here all came from a girl under 18 with multiple sclerosis.

The sample holds a few counts of this clonotype. The chain couples TRBV6-6 to TRBJ2-1; unclear D gene. Trimming took 8 bases from V and 1 from J, leaving 9 bases between them. The CDR3 has 13 residues. Germline CDR1 MNHNY, CDR2 SVGAGI (reference sequence). Here the CDR3 reads CASWDRSYNEQFF. In nucleotides, the CDR3 is TGTGCCAGCTGGGATCGGTCCTACAATGAGCAGTTCTTC.

The rearrangement links TRBV4-3 to TRBJ2-2; 9 positions agree with TRBD2. The CDR3 has 17 residues. With V trimmed by 4 bases and J by 6 bases, 12 bases remained unmatched. Germline V gives CDR1 LGHNA, CDR2 YSLEER. CDR3 DNA sequence: TGCGCCAGCAGCCGAACTATCGGGCGGGAGGGCCCCGGGGAGCTGTTTTTT. Protein: CASSRTIGREGPGELFF.

This clonotype was counted between two and nine times. V is TRBV20-1 and J is TRBJ1-5; 7 positions match TRBD1. V was clipped by 4 bases and J by 4 bases; unmatched bases: 4. There are 13 residues in the CDR3. Germline V gene data show CDR1 as DFQATT and CDR2 as SNEGSKA (reference sequence). The chain's CDR3 is CSAIDRANQPQHF. CDR3 bases: TGCAGTGCTATAGACAGGGCTAATCAGCCCCAGCATTTT.

The table lists this clonotype with a count of one. The chain combines TRBV5-1 with TRBJ2-7, with D uncertain. There are 14 residues in the CDR3. V lost 4 bases, J lost 4 bases, and 15 bases lay in between. Germline CDR1 is SGHRS and CDR2 is YFSETQ. CDR3 amino acids: CASSGGKGTYEQYF. In DNA, the CDR3 is TGCGCCAGCAGCGGTGGGAAGGGAACGTACGAGCAGTACTTC.

The J gene is TRBJ2-5, the V gene TRBV6-5; weak D call: TRBD2 (5 bases). There are 14 residues in the CDR3. V gave up 5 bases and J gave up 7 bases, with 17 bases separating them. Per the germline V gene, CDR1 is MNHEY and CDR2 is SVGAGI. The CDR3 nucleotides read TGTGCCAGCAGTCCCCTAAGCGGCACGCGGACCCAGTACTTC. Encoded protein: CASSPLSGTRTQYF.

The chain has TRBV20-1 and TRBJ2-7; possible D gene TRBD2, 6 bases. CDR3 length: 13 amino acids. The germline V gene encodes CDR1 DFQATT and CDR2 SNEGSKA (reference sequence). CDR3: CRAVSGSSYEQYF. The CDR3 DNA is TGCAGGGCCGTTAGCGGAAGCTCCTACGAGCAGTACTTC.

This clonotype has just a few counts. The chain uses TRBV6-2 or TRBV6-3 and TRBJ2-2; 9 bases agree with TRBD1. V lost 7 bases, J lost 4 bases, and 7 bases stayed unmatched. The CDR3 consists of 15 residues. CDR1 MNHEY and CDR2 SVGEGT come from the germline V gene. CDR3 DNA sequence: TGTGCCAGCAAAGAGGGACAGGGTGGCACCGGGGAGCTGTTTTTT. It yields the protein CASKEGQGGTGELFF.

The table lists this clonotype with many counts. The chain carries TRBV4-1 and TRBJ2-5; TRBD1 matches 7 bases. The CDR3 spans 14 residues. Germline trimming cut 4 bases from V and 5 bases from J; bases unmatched to any gene: 7. Germline CDR1 is MGHRA and CDR2 is YSYEKL. CDR3 coding DNA: TGCGCCAGCAGCCCTTACAGGGGTGGGGAGACCCAGTACTTC. It translates to CASSPYRGGETQYF.

The chain couples TRBV11-2 to TRBJ2-4, with D uncertain. V lost 3 bases, J lost 6 bases, and 9 bases lay in between. Germline loops: CDR1 SGHAT, CDR2 FQNNGV. CDR3 size: 13 residues. The CDR3 sequence: CASSFGPGNIQYF. In nucleotides, the CDR3 is TGTGCCAGCAGCTTCGGGCCCGGAAACATTCAGTACTTC.

This clonotype was detected only a few times. The chain uses TRBV6-5 and TRBJ2-1; 7 bases fit TRBD1. CDR1 and CDR2 from the germline V gene are MNHEY and SVGAGI. Trimming removed 4 bases from V and 5 bases from J; junction bases left unmatched: 2. The CDR3 is 13 amino acids. DNA for the CDR3: TGTGCCAGCAGTTGGGGGACAGACAATGAGCAGTTCTTC. As protein: CASSWGTDNEQFF.

V gene TRBV20-1 combines with J gene TRBJ2-1; TRBD2 is a possible D gene (5 bases). Germline values: CDR1 DFQATT, CDR2 SNEGSKA (reference sequence). The CDR3 consists of 15 residues. The ends were cut back, 0 bases at V and 0 bases at J, with 9 bases in the middle. CDR3 sequence reads: CSAREEVSSYNEQFF. As DNA, the CDR3 is TGCAGTGCTAGAGAGGAGGTCTCCTCCTACAATGAGCAGTTCTTC.

This clonotype occurred many times. The rearrangement joins TRBV4-1 to TRBJ2-1, with TRBD2 matching over 7 bases. CDR3 length: 12 amino acids. The germline V gene encodes CDR1 MGHRA and CDR2 YSYEKL. The J segment lost 8 bases and the V segment lost 5 bases, leaving 3 bases of the junction unmatched. CDR3 loop: CASSEGRDEQFF. CDR3 DNA: TGCGCCAGCAGCGAAGGGAGGGATGAGCAGTTCTTC.

CDR3 residues: CASSFQRGPNEQFF. The CDR3 DNA follows: TGTGCCAGCAGCTTCCAGCGGGGGCCCAATGAGCAGTTCTTC. The chain links TRBV7-2 to TRBJ2-1, with TRBD2 matching 8 bases. The germline gives CDR1 SGHTA, CDR2 FQGNSA. V dropped 3 bases and J dropped 6; count of bases not matched to a gene: 4. This CDR3 is 14 amino acids long. Filled out from reference TRBV7-2 and TRBJ2-1, the complete variable domain reads GAGVSQSPSNKVTEKGKDVELRCDPISGHTALYWYRQSLGQGLEFLIYFQGNSAPDKSGLPSDRFSAERTGGSVSTLTIQRTQQEDSAVYLCASSFQRGPNEQFFGPGTRLTVL.

The genes are TRBV12-3 or TRBV12-4 and TRBJ2-3, with a tentative D call TRBD2 (6 bases). The CDR3 length is 15 residues. V was pared by 5 bases and J by 6 bases, with 18 bases between. The CDR3 coding sequence is TGTGCCAGCAGTCACAAGGAGGGCCTTAGGGATACGCAGTATTTT. Translated, it gives CASSHKEGLRDTQYF.

A few counts support this clonotype. In DNA form, the CDR3 reads TGTGCCAGCAGCACGACAGTCCAAGAGACCCAGTACTTC. It translates to CASSTTVQETQYF. The chain has TRBV7-9 and TRBJ2-5; D may be TRBD1 (5 bases). The CDR3 has 13 amino acids. Germline assignment: CDR1 SEHNR and CDR2 FQNEAQ (reference sequence). V was cut by 5 bases and J by 1 base, with 8 bases left in between. Complete variable domain (other parts from reference TRBV7-9 and TRBJ2-5): DTGVSQNPRHKITKRGQNVTFRCDPISEHNRLYWYRQTLGQGPEFLTYFQNEAQLEKSRLLSDRFSAERPKGSFSTLEIQRTEQGDSAMYLCASSTTVQETQYFGPGTRLLVL.

The chain combines TRBV5-1 with TRBJ2-3, with TRBD2 matching 10 bases. J gave up 5 bases and V 4 bases, and 7 bases lay outside the gene matches. Germline CDR1 reads SGHRS; CDR2 reads YFSETQ. This CDR3 region has 15 residues. The CDR3 region is CASSPTSGVQDTQYF. The DNA for the CDR3 is TGCGCCAGCAGCCCAACTAGCGGGGTGCAAGATACGCAGTATTTT.

This clonotype was seen only a few times. The chain carries TRBV20-1 and TRBJ2-7; unclear D gene. The CDR3 is 14 residues long. Per the germline V gene, CDR1 is DFQATT and CDR2 is SNEGSKA (reference sequence). V lost 0 bases and J 3 bases, leaving 12 bases between the germline ends. The CDR3 region is CSARDANSVYEQYF. The CDR3 DNA sequence: TGCAGTGCTAGAGATGCGAATTCCGTCTACGAGCAGTACTTC.

This clonotype has a count of ten or more. The V call is TRBV29-1, the J call TRBJ1-2; maybe TRBD1 (5 bases). V was clipped by 6 bases and J by 2 bases, with 7 bases between them. This CDR3 has 11 residues. The V gene's germline CDR1 is SQVTM and CDR2 ANQGSEA. CDR3 in DNA: TGCAGCGTAGGGACCAACTATGGCTACACCTTC. This sequence encodes CSVGTNYGYTF.

The chain carries TRBV6-1 and TRBJ2-3, with D possibly being TRBD1 (6 bases). Looked up from germline, CDR1 is MNHNS and CDR2 is SASEGT. Trimming removed 2 bases from V and 3 bases from J, with 12 bases in between. The CDR3 covers 15 residues. The CDR3, as DNA: TGTGCCAGCAGTGAACCTTGGACAGAGACAGATACGCAGTATTTT. Its protein product is CASSEPWTETDTQYF.

This clonotype was seen a few times. The chain uses TRBV11-1 and TRBJ2-4, with TRBD1 as a possible D gene (5 bases). The CDR3 runs 17 residues. V was cut by 0 bases and J by 0 bases, with 12 bases left in between. Germline assignment: CDR1 SGHAT and CDR2 FQDESV (reference sequence). The CDR3 loop reads CASSLADSLLAKNIQYF. Here the CDR3 DNA reads TGTGCCAGCAGCTTAGCTGACAGTTTACTAGCCAAAAACATTCAGTACTTC.

The V call is TRBV6-5, the J call TRBJ1-5; possibly TRBD1 for D (6 bases). The germline V gene has CDR1 MNHEY and CDR2 SVGAGI. This CDR3 spans 15 amino acids. The V end lost 6 bases, the J end lost 1 base, and 13 bases lay between the germline ends. The CDR3 loop is CASRPRGLSNQPQHF. The CDR3 DNA follows: TGTGCCAGCAGACCTCGGGGGCTAAGCAATCAGCCCCAGCATTTT.

V usage is TRBV7-2 and J usage is TRBJ1-2; D possibly corresponds to TRBD1 (5 bases). The CDR3 length is 16 residues. Germline CDR1 SGHTA, CDR2 FQGNSA. V gave up 5 bases and J gave up 4 bases, with 20 bases separating them. CDR3 nucleotides: TGTGCCAGCAGCCCGGAGGGTGGGGCCCACAGCTATGGCTACACCTTC. Amino acid sequence: CASSPEGGAHSYGYTF.

This clonotype was counted a few times. Since a much larger clone is just one base distant, this may be a read error. DNA of the CDR3: TGCAGTGCCAGGCGGACAGGGGGGCAGGAGACCCAGTACTTC. This sequence encodes CSARRTGGQETQYF. The chain is built from TRBV20-1 and TRBJ2-5, with 10 bases lining up with TRBD1. The germline V gene encodes CDR1 DFQATT and CDR2 SNEGSKA (reference sequence). Trimming cost V 6 bases and J 5 bases; bases outside gene matches: 9. The CDR3 is made up of 14 amino acids.

This rearrangement joins TRBV21-1 to TRBJ2-3; the D call in the table, TRBD1, was not verified against the DNA. TRBV21-1 is listed as a pseudogene. The CDR3 has 17 amino acids. The DNA of the CDR3 is TGTGCCAGCAGCAAGGCATCGCGCCGACGTCTCACAGATACGCAGTATTTT. It yields the protein CASSKASRRRLTDTQYF.

This clonotype was seen only a few times. The chain links TRBV7-2 to TRBJ1-1; D is possibly TRBD1 (5 bases). The germline V gene has CDR1 SGHTA and CDR2 FQGNSA. The V gene lost 1 base and the J gene lost 5 bases, with 14 bases spanning the gap. The CDR3 spans 15 residues. CDR3 sequence: CASSLDGAGRTEAFF. CDR3 coding DNA: TGTGCCAGCAGCTTAGATGGGGCAGGGAGGACTGAAGCTTTCTTT.

V usage is TRBV5-5 and J usage is TRBJ2-6, with 8 bases matching TRBD1. The CDR3 is 18 residues long. Looked up from germline, CDR1 is SGHKS and CDR2 is YYEKEE (reference sequence). V lost 4 bases to trimming and J lost 0 bases; unmatched junction nucleotides: 9. CDR3 nucleotides: TGTGCCAGCAGCGGGCGGACAGGGATTAGCTCTGGGGCCAACGTCCTGACTTTC. It codes for CASSGRTGISSGANVLTF.

This clonotype was recorded a few times. The chain uses TRBV27 and TRBJ2-3, with D perhaps TRBD2 (6 bases). This CDR3 has 12 amino acids. The V end was cut by 6 bases, the J end by 8 bases, with 12 bases between. Germline V gene data show CDR1 as MNHEY and CDR2 as SMNVEV (reference sequence). The CDR3 DNA follows: TGTGCCAGCAGCCCTGGGGGGATTACGCAGTATTTT. Amino acid sequence: CASSPGGITQYF.

This clonotype was seen more than once but under ten times. The chain recombines TRBV7-9 with TRBJ2-7, with D uncertain. In germline, CDR1 is SEHNR, CDR2 FQNEAQ (reference sequence). V lost 3 bases, J lost 6 bases, and 18 bases lay in between. There are 15 residues in the CDR3. The CDR3 region has the DNA TGTGCCAGCAGCTTTCCCAGGAGAGGAGTTTCCGAGCAGTACTTC. Protein product: CASSFPRRGVSEQYF.

The genes are TRBV7-9 and TRBJ2-5; tentative D call: TRBD1 (6 bases). The germline gives CDR1 SEHNR, CDR2 FQNEAQ (reference sequence). The V end lost 3 bases, the J end lost 5 bases, and 13 bases lay between the germline ends. The length of the CDR3 is 14 residues. CDR3 nucleotide sequence: TGTGCCAGCAGCTTCCGACAGGTTCGCGAGACCCAGTACTTC. Translated, it gives CASSFRQVRETQYF.

The chain joins TRBV5-3 to TRBJ2-4; 9 bases match TRBD2. The assigned J gene may be wrong: the sequence end matches TRBJ2-7 better. TRBV5-3 is classed as an ORF, of uncertain function. The CDR3 loop spans 14 amino acids. Here the CDR3 DNA reads TGTGCCAGAAGCTGGACTAGCGAAGTTTCCGAGCAGTACTTC. Translated: CARSWTSEVSEQYF.

The rearrangement links TRBV25-1 to TRBJ2-1; 9 bases agree with TRBD1. Germline values: CDR1 MGHDK, CDR2 SYGVNS. This CDR3 has 15 amino acids. J lost 8 bases, V lost 8 bases, and 13 bases had no gene match. This chain's CDR3 is CASQTGQGPWDEQFF. CDR3 coding DNA: TGTGCCAGCCAAACGGGACAGGGCCCCTGGGATGAGCAGTTCTTC.

There are many counts of this clonotype. The V and J genes are TRBV29-1 and TRBJ2-7; 7 nucleotides agree with TRBD1. CDR3 size: 13 residues. CDR1 SQVTM and CDR2 ANQGSEA come from the germline V gene. V was clipped by 5 bases and J by 2 bases; unmatched bases: 6. CDR3: CSVLGQDAYEQYF. The DNA of the CDR3 is TGCAGCGTTCTCGGACAGGACGCCTACGAGCAGTACTTC.